At least ten counts were recorded for the clone carrying this T cell receptor (beta chain). The sample is drawn from a study of T cells in Graves' hyperthyroidism and ophthalmopathy. Overall study: Peripheral blood was obtained at initial diagnosis, preceding any treatment.

The source of the PBMCs was approximately 10 ml of fresh peripheral blood. TCR beta CDR3 regions were amplified from RNA transcripts. HTBI primers were used for first-round RT-PCR of the TCR CDR3. TCRdb ran MiXCR on the multiplex PCR reads and lists one entry per CDR3 protein. The sample carries hundreds of thousands of distinct CDR3 sequences, roughly 14% recorded once. The TCR sequence derives from a woman aged 45-65 years with Graves' ophthalmopathy. The sequenced sample was blood.

The CDR3 sequence: CATSDLTGWRSTGELFF. CDR3 DNA: TGTGCCACCAGTGATTTGACAGGGTGGAGAAGCACCGGGGAGCTGTTTTTT. This sequence joins TRBV24-1 and TRBJ2-2, with a weak D call TRBD1 (6 bases). The germline gives CDR1 KGHDR, CDR2 SFDVKD. V dropped 0 bases and J dropped 4 bases, with 14 bases sitting between them. The CDR3 runs to 17 residues.